Listed below are T cell receptor beta chains from one sample, sequenced in a study of cytomegalovirus exposure and HLA in healthy donors. Clones were read by immunoSEQ multiplex PCR, and TCRdb kept only the in-frame ones, dropping some. This table holds 50,000 or so clones, 60% to 75% found once. Sequencing input: PBMCs. The receptor set was obtained from a woman aged 45 to 65 in good health and CMV-seronegative. Both conserved end residues are part of each CDR3. D genes are given only for firm matches. For some rows the clone size is stated as once, few or many, or as a class when expanded; others skip it.

d_call	v_call	clone_size	j_call	cdr3_nt	cdr3_aa
TRBD1	TRBV6-4	.	TRBJ2-3	TGTGCCAGCAGTGACTCCACAGGGGCCACAGATAAGGAGTATTTT	CASSDSTGATDKEYF
TRBD1	TRBV11-2	.	TRBJ2-7	TGTGCCAGCAGCTTCCTAGCCTCCGGGACAGGGGAAGAGCAGTACTTC	CASSFLASGTGEEQYF
.	TRBV30	.	TRBJ1-6	TGTGCCTGGAGTCCTCCAGGGTATTCACCCCTCCACTTT	CAWSPPGYSPLHF
.	TRBV5-4	.	TRBJ2-7	TGTGCCAGCAGCTTGGTGACTAGCCAGACAGGAGAGCAGTACTTC	CASSLVTSQTGEQYF
.	TRBV6-5	.	TRBJ2-2	TGTGCCAGCAGTTACTCTGGGGGCGGCGGGGAGCTGTTTTTT	CASSYSGGGGELFF
.	TRBV5-4	.	TRBJ2-1	TGTGCCAGCAGGCGAAGCACAGGGCAGAAGGGTGAGCAGTTCTTC	CASRRSTGQKGEQFF
TRBD1	TRBV9	.	TRBJ2-5	TGTGCCAGCAGCGTAGCCGGGACAGCCCAAGAGACCCAGTACTTC	CASSVAGTAQETQYF
.	TRBV27	.	TRBJ1-3	TGTGCCAGCAGTTCGACCGGGATCGGAAACACCATATATTTT	CASSSTGIGNTIYF
TRBD2	TRBV5-4	.	TRBJ2-2	TGTGCCAGCAGCTTGGACGGACTAGCGGGAGTAGGGACCGGGGAGCTGTTTTTT	CASSLDGLAGVGTGELFF
.	TRBV20-1	.	TRBJ2-1	TGCAGTGCTAGACCCCTAACCGAGCAGTTCTTC	CSARPLTEQFF
.	TRBV1	.	TRBJ1-5	TGCACCAGCAGCTCCGGGACACATAGCAATCAGCCCCAGCATTTT	CTSSSGTHSNQPQHF
.	TRBV5-1	.	TRBJ1-1	TGCGCCAGCAGCCTCAACCCAGGGGCCGAGAACACTGAAGCTTTCTTT	CASSLNPGAENTEAFF
.	TRBV11-1	.	TRBJ2-5	TGTGCCAGCAGACCACAGGGTGGAGAGACCCAGTACTTC	CASRPQGGETQYF
TRBD2	TRBV14	.	TRBJ2-3	TGTGCCAGCAGCCAAGACCTAGCGGGGGGTCGGAGAGATACGCAGTATTTT	CASSQDLAGGRRDTQYF
.	TRBV9	.	TRBJ2-2	TGTGCCAGCAGCGTAGGAGGGGGGGTCGGGGAGCTGTTTTTT	CASSVGGGVGELFF
TRBD2	TRBV6-6	.	TRBJ2-7	TGTGCCAGCAATCGGGGGGGGCCCTACGAGCAGTACTTC	CASNRGGPYEQYF
.	TRBV10-3	.	TRBJ1-2	TGTGCCATCAGTGAGGGGGCGGCTAGCTATGGCTACACCTTC	CAISEGAASYGYTF
.	TRBV10-3	once	TRBJ2-1	TGTGCCATCAGTGAAAGGAGGGCAGGGGAGCAGTTCTTC	CAISERRAGEQFF
.	TRBV19	once	TRBJ1-2	TGTGCCAGTAGTATTGAACAGCTAAGGGGCTACACCTTC	CASSIEQLRGYTF
.	TRBV7-2	.	TRBJ1-1	TGTGCCAGCAGCCTCGGAGGGTTGAAGAACACTGAAGCTTTCTTT	CASSLGGLKNTEAFF
TRBD2	TRBV4-3	.	TRBJ2-3	TGCGCCAGCAGCCAAGAACCTTCGACTAGCGGGGCCCAAGATACGCAGTATTTT	CASSQEPSTSGAQDTQYF
.	TRBV15	.	TRBJ1-5	TGTGCCACCAGCAGAGCCCCAGGTCCCCAGCATTTT	CATSRAPGPQHF
TRBD2	TRBV28	.	TRBJ2-5	TGTGCCAGCAGTTCCCGGACGGGACGACGACTAGCCTCCCAAGAGACCCAGTACTTC	CASSSRTGRRLASQETQYF
TRBD1	TRBV2	.	TRBJ2-7	TGTGCCAGCACCTCCGGGACAGGGGGCTACGAGCAGTACTTC	CASTSGTGGYEQYF
TRBD1	TRBV6-5	.	TRBJ2-7	TGTGCCAGCAGTTACTCCGGGACAGGGGGGTACGAGCAGTACTTC	CASSYSGTGGYEQYF
TRBD1	TRBV7-3	few	TRBJ2-3	TGTGCCAGCGGAGAACAGGGGTTGCGAGATACGCAGTATTTT	CASGEQGLRDTQYF
TRBD2	TRBV9	.	TRBJ2-5	TGTGCCAGCAGCTCAAGACTAGCGGGGAACCAAGAGACCCAGTACTTC	CASSSRLAGNQETQYF
.	TRBV6-5	.	TRBJ1-1	TGTGCCAGCAGTGGGGAACAGGGTGGGGGCACTGAAGCTTTCTTT	CASSGEQGGGTEAFF
TRBD1	TRBV5-6	.	TRBJ2-2	TGTGCCAGCAGCTGGTCGACAGGGTCCGCCACCGGGGAGCTGTTTTTT	CASSWSTGSATGELFF
.	TRBV9	.	TRBJ1-1	TGTGCCAGCAGCGTAGAAGACAGCAACACTGAAGCTTTCTTT	CASSVEDSNTEAFF
TRBD1	TRBV6-1	few	TRBJ2-5	TGTGCCAGCAGCGAACCGACAGGGATCGAGACCCAGTACTTC	CASSEPTGIETQYF
.	TRBV6-5	few	TRBJ1-4	TGTGCCAGCAGTCAGGGGTTGGGAGAAAAACTGTTTTTT	CASSQGLGEKLFF
.	TRBV28	.	TRBJ2-4	TGTGCCAGCGGTACAGGGCTGGCCAAAAACATTCAGTACTTC	CASGTGLAKNIQYF
.	TRBV28	.	TRBJ1-2	TGTGCCAGCATCCCTGACAGGAACTATGGCTACACCTTC	CASIPDRNYGYTF
TRBD2	TRBV7-2	few	TRBJ2-5	TGTGCCAGCAGCTCGGAAGCGGGAGGCCTGGAGACCCAGTACTTC	CASSSEAGGLETQYF
.	TRBV28	few	TRBJ2-1	TGTGCCAGCAGTTTATCCGGTAATGAGCAGTTCTTC	CASSLSGNEQFF
TRBD2	TRBV6-1	.	TRBJ2-3	TGTGCCACCCTTCAGAGCGGGAGAAGGGTAGATACGCAGTATTTT	CATLQSGRRVDTQYF
TRBD1	TRBV7-8	.	TRBJ1-2	TGTGCCAGCAGCTGGAAGGGACAGGGCTATGGCTACACCTTC	CASSWKGQGYGYTF
TRBD2	TRBV12-5	.	TRBJ2-7	TGTGCTAGTGGTAAGGGACTAGCGGGAGAAGAGCAGTACTTC	CASGKGLAGEEQYF
.	TRBV30	.	TRBJ2-2	TGTGCCTGGACCAGGGGCAACACCGGGGAGCTGTTTTTT	CAWTRGNTGELFF
.	TRBV4-3	.	TRBJ2-7	TGCGCCAGCAGCCCAGATTGGGCGAGCTCCTACGAGCAGTACTTC	CASSPDWASSYEQYF
TRBD1	TRBV7-3	.	TRBJ2-2	TGTGCCAGCAGCATGGACAGGGGCGGCACCGGGGAGCTGTTTTTT	CASSMDRGGTGELFF
.	TRBV19	.	TRBJ1-2	TGTGCCAGTACCCCGGCAACAGGCGGCTACACCTTC	CASTPATGGYTF
.	TRBV19	.	TRBJ1-5	TGTGCCAGTAGCCGACGACAGAATCAGCCCCAGCATTTT	CASSRRQNQPQHF